Below, one T cell receptor (beta chain) is given with its context. This specimen comes from a study of blood T cell repertoires in COVID-19. Clones were read by immunoSEQ multiplex PCR, and TCRdb kept only the in-frame ones, dropping some. Of approximately 140,000 clones detected, around 87% appear once; the ten largest clones hold 1% to 1.5%. V was cut by 4 bases and J by 9 bases, with 16 bases left in between. The CDR3 sequence is 13 residues long. Germline V lookup: CDR1 MNHEY, CDR2 SVGEGT. The receptor's source is a woman aged 25 to 45 with acute COVID-19. The sample comprised PBMCs or T cells enriched from blood (not recorded which). J is TRBJ2-7 and V is TRBV6-2 or TRBV6-3; D not certain. CDR3: CASSSRGPLGQYF. CDR3 nucleotide sequence: TGTGCCAGCAGTTCCAGAGGCCCCTTGGGGCAGTACTTC.